One and the same sample provided the 6 T cell receptor beta chains below, sequenced in a study of beta chain features in type 1 diabetes. Sequencing targeted expressed TCRB transcripts, as all isolated RNA had been reverse transcribed. Libraries were prepared by immunoSEQ multiplex PCR; TCRdb keeps only in-frame clonotypes and omits some of them. This table has hundreds of thousands of clones, 15% to 20% appearing once. Input material: naive CD4+ T cells from blood. The receptors were gathered from a woman aged 18-29 years in good health.

This clone was found a few times. The chain has TRBV29-1 and TRBJ2-1; the match to TRBD2 covers 8 bases. Germline V gene sequence: CDR1 SQVTM, CDR2 ANQGSEA. The V and J ends lost 3 bases and 8 bases, in that order; junction bases with no gene match: 15. This CDR3 spans 16 amino acids. In DNA form, the CDR3 reads TGCAGCGTTGAGCCTCATGTCGGGAGGGGCATTGATGAGCAGTTCTTC. It specifies CSVEPHVGRGIDEQFF.

This clone came up a few times. The V and J genes are TRBV6-6 and TRBJ2-7, with a possible D match to TRBD2 (6 bases). In germline, CDR1 is MNHNY, CDR2 SVGAGI (reference sequence). Deletions cut 6 bases from V and 0 bases from J, with 12 bases between. The CDR3 is 14 residues long. The CDR3 nucleotides are TGTGCCAGCAGACGTAGCGGAAGCTCCTACGAGCAGTACTTC. It translates to CASRRSGSSYEQYF.

This clone occurred a few times. The chain is built from TRBV7-9 and TRBJ2-5, with D unresolved. The CDR3 sequence is 12 residues long. The V gene lost 8 bases and the J gene lost 5 bases, with 12 bases spanning the gap. Germline V gene lookup returns CDR1 SEHNR and CDR2 FQNEAQ (reference sequence). The CDR3 DNA is TGTGCCAGCGGGAATGTTGGCGAGACCCAGTACTTC. Translated: CASGNVGETQYF.

The chain links TRBV4-2 to TRBJ2-1; TRBD2 matches 10 bases. CDR1 is LGHNA, CDR2 YNFKEQ, per germline. The ends lost 1 base at V and 3 bases at J; junction bases unmatched: 0. The CDR3 totals 15 residues. The CDR3 here is CASSQGTSGYNEQFF. In DNA, the CDR3 is TGTGCCAGCAGCCAAGGGACTAGCGGCTACAATGAGCAGTTCTTC.

This rearrangement joins TRBV4-2 to TRBJ2-2; tentatively, D is TRBD1 (5 bases). CDR1 LGHNA and CDR2 YNFKEQ come from the germline V gene. Trimming took 0 bases from V and 5 from J, leaving 16 bases between them. This CDR3 is built from 17 residues. The DNA for the CDR3 is TGTGCCAGCAGCCAAGAACCCAGGGCCGGGTCGACCGGGGAGCTGTTTTTT. It is translated as CASSQEPRAGSTGELFF.

The V call is TRBV18, the J call TRBJ1-2; D ambiguous. CDR1 is KGHSH and CDR2 is LQKENI in the germline V gene. The CDR3 totals 12 residues. V was pared by 0 bases and J by 2 bases, with 1 base between. CDR3 DNA sequence: TGTGCCAGCTCACCACCGAACTATGGCTACACCTTC. Translation: CASSPPNYGYTF.